This T cell receptor (beta chain) comes out of a study of shared clonotypes between healthy human individuals. Clones were sequenced by immunoSEQ multiplex PCR, and TCRdb holds only the in-frame ones, with some missing. Among 2.5 million or so clones listed, approximately 94% were seen once. The TCR sequence derives from a man younger than 30 in good health. Sequencing used naive CD4+ T cells sorted from blood. The subset was: CD45RA+ positively selected.

The CDR3 nucleotides are TGCAGTCCCGGGGAGACCCAGTACTTC. It translates to CSPGETQYF. The V and J genes are TRBV20-1 and TRBJ2-5; unclear D gene. From germline, CDR1 is DFQATT and CDR2 SNEGSKA (reference sequence). The CDR3 is 9 amino acids. V was cut by 8 bases and J by 5 bases, with 6 bases left in between.